These 28 T cell receptor beta chains came from one sample sequenced in a study of regulatory T cells in long-lasting Graves disease. Documented time point: newly diagnosed GD, antithyroid drugs for less than 3 months. With RNA extracted from PBMCs as input, the TCR library was made. Arm-PCR of CDR3 regions with iRepertoire HTBI primers generated TCR beta libraries. A single record per CDR3 protein comes from TCRdb applying MiXCR to the multiplex PCR reads. The sample has a few hundred thousand distinct CDR3 sequences; 16% are singletons. This sample was shared with a second study, whose subject was T cells in Graves' hyperthyroidism and ophthalmopathy.

Here the sequenced sample was peripheral blood mononuclear cells (PBMCs), taken at new diagnosis, from a patient treated with antithyroid drugs. The receptors stem from a middle-aged man with Graves disease.

Of note for this clonotype: This could be a read error, since a much larger clone is one nucleotide away. The rearrangement joins TRBV7-2 to TRBJ2-1; TRBD1 matches 7 bases. The germline gives CDR1 SGHTA, CDR2 FQGNSA. The ends lost 5 bases at V and 12 bases at J; junction bases unmatched: 10. The CDR3 is made up of 13 amino acids. In nucleotides, the CDR3 is TGTGCCAGCAGCCAGACAGGGTTCGATGGGCAGTTCTTC. It translates to CASSQTGFDGQFF.

J is TRBJ1-2 and V is TRBV30; tentative D call: TRBD1 (6 bases). With 0 bases removed from V and 2 bases from J, the gap between germline ends came to 13 bases. CDR3 size: 15 residues. From germline, CDR1 is GTSNPN and CDR2 SVGIG (reference sequence). The CDR3 nucleotides read TGTGCCTGGAGTGTACGTCAGGACAGCAACTATGGCTACACCTTC. This codes for CAWSVRQDSNYGYTF.

The table lists this clonotype with many counts. CDR3 protein: CASSQVGLAGAETQYF. CDR3 DNA sequence: TGTGCCAGCAGCCAAGTAGGACTAGCGGGGGCAGAGACCCAGTACTTC. The rearrangement uses TRBV3-1 and TRBJ2-5; 13 positions agree with TRBD2. CDR1 and CDR2 (germline): LGHDT, YNNKEL (reference sequence). The CDR3 has 16 amino acids. V shed 1 base, J shed 4 bases, and the junction held 3 bases outside the gene matches.

There are many counts of this clonotype. CDR3 residues: CASSPPGGSYEQYF. Here the CDR3 DNA reads TGTGCCAGCTCACCACCCGGGGGCTCCTACGAGCAGTACTTC. The gene calls are TRBV18 and TRBJ2-7, with a weak D call TRBD2 (6 bases). The CDR3 loop spans 14 amino acids. V shed 0 bases and J shed 0 bases, with 6 bases lying between them. The germline CDR1 and CDR2 sequences are KGHSH and LQKENI.

CDR3 protein: CASSQVLAGPSTDTQYF. Written as DNA, the CDR3 is TGCGCCAGCAGCCAAGTACTAGCGGGGCCTAGCACAGATACGCAGTATTTT. The J gene is TRBJ2-3, the V gene TRBV4-1; the match to TRBD2 covers 10 bases. The CDR3 has 17 amino acids. After removal of 1 base from V and 0 bases from J, the junction contained 4 bases not matched to a gene. The germline V gene has CDR1 MGHRA and CDR2 YSYEKL.

This clonotype came up many times. The V gene is TRBV28, the J gene TRBJ1-1; 7 nucleotides agree with TRBD1. The CDR3 runs to 15 residues. Germline V CDR1 and CDR2: MDHEN, SYDVKM. V shed 4 bases, J shed 8 bases, and the junction held 13 bases outside the gene matches. The DNA for the CDR3 is TGTGCCAGCAGTTCTCCCCAGACAGGGCTTCGGGAAGCTTTCTTT. Its protein product is CASSSPQTGLREAFF.

This clonotype appeared many times. The chain carries TRBV27 and TRBJ1-6; no definite D call. Trimming shortened V by 6 bases and J by 14 bases, and 14 bases separated the two germline ends. The CDR3 consists of 12 residues. The germline gives CDR1 MNHEY, CDR2 SMNVEV (reference sequence). CDR3 DNA: TGTGCCAGCAGCCCTCCTCTGGGGACCCTCCACTTT. Encoded protein: CASSPPLGTLHF.

The chain uses TRBV5-6 and TRBJ2-7; a weak D match, TRBD2 (6 bases). Trimming cost V 4 bases and J 7 bases, with 15 bases left between them. The CDR3 covers 13 residues. Germline values: CDR1 SGHDT, CDR2 YYEEEE. The CDR3, as DNA: TGTGCCAGCAGCCCACCGGGAGTGTTGGAGCAGTACTTC. This encodes CASSPPGVLEQYF. Using reference TRBV5-6 and TRBJ2-7 for the parts outside the CDR3, the full variable domain is DAGVTQSPTHLIKTRGQQVTLRCSPKSGHDTVSWYQQALGQGPQFIFQYYEEEERQRGNFPDRFSGHQFPNYSSELNVNALLLGDSALYLCASSPPGVLEQYFGPGTRLTVT.

This clonotype was counted a few times. Possible read error: a much larger clone is one base away. No conserved phenylalanine or tryptophan is present at the end of the CDR3, so a read error is the likely explanation. The chain employs TRBV6-2 or TRBV6-3 and TRBJ2-1; 8 bases agree with TRBD1. V lost 6 bases to trimming and J lost 3 bases; unmatched junction nucleotides: 7. Germline lookup yields CDR1 MNHEY and CDR2 SVGEGT. The CDR3 totals 15 residues. CDR3 residues: CASRRGQGGYNEQFL. The CDR3 nucleotides are TGTGCCAGCAGACGAGGACAGGGCGGCTACAATGAGCAGTTCCTC.

This clonotype has a count of ten or more. This chain links TRBV18 with TRBJ2-7, with 7 bases matching TRBD2. J was trimmed by 1 base and V by 3 bases; bases with no gene match: 6. CDR1 and CDR2 (germline): KGHSH, LQKENI. The CDR3 length is 15 residues. This CDR3 is CASSPLAGRSYEQYF. CDR3 DNA: TGTGCCAGCTCACCCTTAGCGGGTCGTTCCTACGAGCAGTACTTC.

This clonotype came up many times. The rearrangement joins TRBV2 to TRBJ2-5, with 7 bases aligning to TRBD1. The CDR3 has 13 residues. Germline trimming cut 6 bases from V and 3 bases from J; bases unmatched to any gene: 4. Germline V lookup: CDR1 SNHLY, CDR2 FYNNEI. CDR3 residues: CASRGQIKETQYF. CDR3 coding DNA: TGTGCCAGCAGGGGACAGATTAAAGAGACCCAGTACTTC.

The chain recombines TRBV28 with TRBJ2-2; 9 positions agree with TRBD1. CDR1 MDHEN and CDR2 SYDVKM come from the germline V gene. The CDR3 has 14 amino acids. Germline trimming cut 6 bases from V and 7 bases from J; bases unmatched to any gene: 6. CDR3: CASSTRDRVGELFF. The CDR3 DNA is TGTGCCAGCAGCACCCGGGACAGGGTCGGGGAGCTGTTTTTT.

This clonotype was counted at least ten times. Here the CDR3 reads CASSDEMNTEAFF. The CDR3 region has the DNA TGTGCCAGCAGTGATGAAATGAACACTGAAGCTTTCTTT. This sequence joins TRBV2 and TRBJ1-1; D unclear. The CDR3 consists of 13 residues. Trimming shortened V by 3 bases and J by 0 bases, and 5 bases separated the two germline ends. Germline-derived CDR1 and CDR2 are SNHLY and FYNNEI.

This clonotype was seen ten or more times. J is TRBJ1-5 and V is TRBV28; 8 bases align to TRBD1. CDR3 size: 16 residues. The trim removed 6 bases at V and 5 bases at J, leaving 12 bases unmatched. Germline-derived CDR1 and CDR2 are MDHEN and SYDVKM. The CDR3 sequence is CASSPPDRGRDQPQHF. The CDR3 DNA sequence: TGTGCCAGCAGCCCCCCCGACAGGGGACGGGATCAGCCCCAGCATTTT.

This clonotype was counted at least ten times. The V and J genes are TRBV12-3 or TRBV12-4 and TRBJ2-4; 7 bases agree with TRBD2. The CDR3 is made up of 13 amino acids. V shed 6 bases and J 7 bases; nucleotides not matched to a gene: 6. The CDR3 here is CASSGAGVNIQYF. In DNA, the CDR3 is TGTGCCAGCAGCGGCGCGGGGGTCAACATTCAGTACTTC.

This clonotype was counted at least ten times. The V and J genes are TRBV6-1 and TRBJ1-2; 8 bases map to TRBD1. The V segment lost 6 bases and the J segment 4 bases; nucleotides outside the gene matches: 10. Germline V CDR1 and CDR2: MNHNS, SASEGT. This CDR3 spans 15 amino acids. The CDR3 sequence: CASSTQQGGVYGYTF. The DNA for the CDR3 is TGTGCCAGCAGCACCCAACAGGGGGGCGTCTATGGCTACACCTTC.

This chain connects TRBV6-1 to TRBJ2-4; D gene uncertain. CDR1 is MNHNS and CDR2 is SASEGT in the germline V gene. Deletions cut 6 bases from V and 16 bases from J, with 10 bases between. CDR3 length equals 9 residues. The CDR3 loop is CASSPGPYF. The CDR3 nucleotides are TGTGCCAGCAGCCCCGGGCCTTACTTC.

The rearrangement uses TRBV11-1 and TRBJ2-4, with TRBD1 identical over 8 bases. CDR1 and CDR2 (germline): SGHAT, FQDESV (reference sequence). Trimming took 5 bases from V and 1 from J; bases not matched to a gene: 10. This CDR3 contains 17 residues. CDR3 loop: CASSTDSGGSAKNIQYF. The CDR3 DNA is TGTGCCAGCAGCACCGACTCAGGGGGCTCGGCCAAAAACATTCAGTACTTC.

This clonotype was observed a few times. A much larger clone differs from this one at a single base, so this may be a read error. This chain uses TRBV6-1 with TRBJ1-1; D might be TRBD1 (5 bases). V lost 7 bases and J 2 bases, leaving 11 bases between the germline ends. The germline gives CDR1 MNHNS, CDR2 SASEGT. The CDR3 is 13 residues long. The CDR3 region is CASTPRANTEAFF. DNA of the CDR3: TGTGCCAGCACCCCCAGGGCTAACACTGAAGCTTTCTTT.

This clonotype was seen more than once but under ten times. Given a much more abundant clone one base away, this may be a read error. The CDR3 does not close with the conserved phenylalanine or tryptophan, likely indicating a read error. The V and J genes are TRBV7-3 and TRBJ2-3; D remains ambiguous. The length of the CDR3 is 13 residues. The V end lost 2 bases, the J end lost 6 bases, and 9 bases lay between the germline ends. Germline CDR1 is SGHTA and CDR2 is FQGTGA. In nucleotides, the CDR3 is TGTGCCAGCAGCTTATCAGTTCCTGATACGCAGTATTCT. Translation: CASSLSVPDTQYS.

The rearrangement uses TRBV7-2 and TRBJ1-1; 9 bases fit TRBD1. Germline values: CDR1 SGHTA, CDR2 FQGNSA. The CDR3 loop spans 15 amino acids. The J segment lost 3 bases and the V segment lost 3 bases, leaving 5 bases of the junction unmatched. The CDR3 here is CASSLRQGGYTEAFF. The CDR3 DNA reads as TGTGCCAGCAGCTTGAGACAGGGGGGGTACACTGAAGCTTTCTTT.

This clonotype came up many times. The chain recombines TRBV6-2 or TRBV6-3 with TRBJ2-7; D possibly corresponds to TRBD2 (6 bases). The CDR3 totals 15 residues. Trimming removed 5 bases at V and 7 bases at J, with 21 bases between. CDR1 and CDR2 from the germline V gene are MNHEY and SVGEGT. CDR3 bases: TGTGCCAGCAGTGAAATCGGTGGGGACTCGGGGGAGCAGTACTTC. It encodes CASSEIGGDSGEQYF.

This clonotype was observed at least ten times. The chain links TRBV10-3 to TRBJ1-4; tentatively, D is TRBD1 (5 bases). Trimming left V 10 bases short and J 8 bases short, with 11 bases between. The CDR3 length is 11 residues. From germline, CDR1 is ENHRY and CDR2 SYGVKD. The DNA for the CDR3 is TGTGCCACCAGGGAGAACGAAAAACTGTTTTTT. Translated, it gives CATRENEKLFF.

This clonotype occurred many times. The rearrangement uses TRBV7-2 and TRBJ2-5; D assignment may be TRBD1 or TRBD2 (5 bases each). The CDR3 is 13 amino acids. Looked up from germline, CDR1 is SGHTA and CDR2 is FQGNSA. Trimming cost V 5 bases and J 1 base, with 8 bases left between them. The CDR3 sequence: CASSQRGQETQYF. Written as DNA, the CDR3 is TGTGCCAGCAGCCAGAGGGGCCAAGAGACCCAGTACTTC.

A few counts support this clonotype. A much more abundant neighbour one base away suggests this may be a read error. This chain uses TRBV28 with TRBJ1-5; 7 nucleotides line up with TRBD2. The DNA end is a closer match to TRBJ2-3, so the J assignment may be wrong. The CDR3 is made up of 14 amino acids. The germline V gene has CDR1 MDHEN and CDR2 SYDVKM. The CDR3 DNA sequence: TGTGCCAGCAGTTTATCAGGGAGGGGTCAGCCCCAGTATTTT. It codes for CASSLSGRGQPQYF.

The chain employs TRBV30 and TRBJ2-1; 9 nucleotides agree with TRBD1. CDR3 length: 15 residues. In germline, CDR1 is GTSNPN, CDR2 SVGIG (reference sequence). Trimming removed 1 base from V and 2 bases from J; junction bases left unmatched: 3. Here the CDR3 DNA reads TGTGCCTGGAGTGCCGGGACAGGGCCCTACAATGAGCAGTTCTTC. It yields the protein CAWSAGTGPYNEQFF.

The chain couples TRBV4-1 to TRBJ2-7; 8 nucleotides line up with TRBD1. Germline CDR1 MGHRA, CDR2 YSYEKL. Losses at the gene ends were 3 bases for V and 2 bases for J; bases not matched to a gene: 6. This CDR3 has 15 amino acids. CDR3 sequence reads: CASSQTTGVTYEQYF. DNA of the CDR3: TGCGCCAGCAGCCAGACGACAGGGGTGACCTACGAGCAGTACTTC.

Many counts were recorded for this clonotype. The chain links TRBV7-3 to TRBJ2-1, with 8 positions matching TRBD2. Germline V CDR1 and CDR2: SGHTA, FQGTGA. The CDR3 spans 16 residues. With 5 bases clipped from V and 0 bases from J, the junction kept 6 bases outside the gene matches. The CDR3 sequence: CASSPLAGSSYNEQFF. The CDR3 region has the DNA TGTGCCAGCAGCCCGTTAGCGGGGAGCTCCTACAATGAGCAGTTCTTC. Complete variable domain (other parts from reference TRBV7-3 and TRBJ2-1): GAGVSQTPSNKVTEKGKYVELRCDPISGHTALYWYRQSLGQGPEFLIYFQGTGAADDSGLPNDRFFAVRPEGSVSTLKIQRTERGDSAVYLCASSPLAGSSYNEQFFGPGTRLTVL.